The subject of this entry is one T cell receptor (beta chain). Study processing details: Amplification of reference gene primers provided the estimated nucleated cell counts. TCRdb's table, derived via immunoSEQ multiplex PCR, lists solely in-frame clones and lacks some. D and trimming come from the DNA, and the V and J calls and clone size come from that table. The sample consists of roughly 190,000 clones, 86% of them appearing once. The source of the sample is a study of blood T cell repertoires in COVID-19. Overall study: Recovered status applied to Cohort 3 donors who had two consecutive negative PCRs. It also applied to those with clearance or with symptom resolution.

Each participant's cohort was designated according to participant-reported clinical history. V was cut by 0 bases and J by 8 bases, with 19 bases left in between. The CDR3 is made up of 16 amino acids. Germline-derived CDR1 and CDR2 are PRHDT and FYEKMQ (reference sequence). The source material was PBMCs or T cells enriched from blood (not recorded which). The sequence came from a woman in her forties in a cohort exposed to, infected with or recovered from COVID-19 (not recorded which). This rearrangement joins TRBV13 to TRBJ1-1; TRBD1 might be the D (6 bases). CDR3 coding DNA: TGTGCCAGCAGCTTAGGCCTAGCACAGGGCCTTTGGGAAGCTTTCTTT. It translates to CASSLGLAQGLWEAFF.